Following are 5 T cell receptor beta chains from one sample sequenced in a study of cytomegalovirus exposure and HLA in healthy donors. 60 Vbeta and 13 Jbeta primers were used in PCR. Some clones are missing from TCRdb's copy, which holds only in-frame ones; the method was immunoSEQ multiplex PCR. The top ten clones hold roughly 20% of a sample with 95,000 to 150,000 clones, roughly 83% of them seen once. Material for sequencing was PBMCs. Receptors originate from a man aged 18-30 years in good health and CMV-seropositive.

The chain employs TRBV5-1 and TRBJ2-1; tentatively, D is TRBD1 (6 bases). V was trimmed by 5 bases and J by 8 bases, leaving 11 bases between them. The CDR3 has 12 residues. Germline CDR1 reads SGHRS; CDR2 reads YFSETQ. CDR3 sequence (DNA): TGCGCCAGCAGTCCGGCAGGGGATGAGCAGTTCTTC. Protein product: CASSPAGDEQFF.

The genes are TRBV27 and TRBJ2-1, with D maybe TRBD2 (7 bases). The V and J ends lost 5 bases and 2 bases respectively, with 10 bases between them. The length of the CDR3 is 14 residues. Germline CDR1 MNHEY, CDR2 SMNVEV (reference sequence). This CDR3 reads CASSGGGPYNEQFF. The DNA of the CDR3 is TGTGCCAGCAGTGGGGGGGGCCCCTACAATGAGCAGTTCTTC.

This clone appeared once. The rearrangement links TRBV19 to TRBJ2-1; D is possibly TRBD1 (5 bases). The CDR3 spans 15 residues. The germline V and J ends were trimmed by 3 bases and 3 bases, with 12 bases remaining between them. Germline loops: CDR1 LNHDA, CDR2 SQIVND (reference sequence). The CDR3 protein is CASSISDSLYNEQFF. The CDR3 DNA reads TGTGCCAGTAGTATCAGCGACAGCCTCTACAATGAGCAGTTCTTC.

The CDR3, as DNA: TGTGCCAGCATCGGGGGGACAGGGAGAGGTCAGCCCCAGCATTTT. It translates to CASIGGTGRGQPQHF. The chain combines TRBV6-1 with TRBJ1-5; 9 bases agree with TRBD1. CDR3 length: 15 residues. Trimming took 7 bases from V and 6 from J; bases not matched to a gene: 10. Germline CDR1 MNHNS, CDR2 SASEGT.

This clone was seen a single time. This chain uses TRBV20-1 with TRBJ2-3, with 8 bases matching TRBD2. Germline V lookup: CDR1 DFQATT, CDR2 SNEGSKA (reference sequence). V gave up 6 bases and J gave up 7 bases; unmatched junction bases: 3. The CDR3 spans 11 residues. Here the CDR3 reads CSASGGNTQYF. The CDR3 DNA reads TGCAGTGCCAGCGGGGGAAATACGCAGTATTTT.